This T cell receptor beta chain is from a study of cytomegalovirus exposure and HLA in healthy donors. Overall study context: As an earlier analysis found, about 179 million T cells yielded about 120 million unique TCR beta sequences. Notes on the study in general: In a later analysis, across HLA loci, associated TCR counts were highest for DRB1, lowest for HLA-C.

Trimming shortened V by 5 bases and J by 7 bases, and 15 bases separated the two germline ends. Per germline, CDR1 LNHDA and CDR2 SQIVND (reference sequence). This CDR3 has 13 residues. PCR was performed using 60 Vbeta and 13 Jbeta primers. Here immunoSEQ multiplex PCR was the method, and the copy in TCRdb shows in-frame clones only, minus some. The sample lists approximately 150,000 clones, roughly 79% occurring once. Regarding this clone: What it recognizes is unknown.

This receptor was taken from a woman between 40 and 50 years old in good health and CMV-seronegative. The rearrangement links TRBV19 to TRBJ2-7, with D possibly matching TRBD2 (6 bases). The specimen sequenced was PBMCs. The CDR3 region has the DNA TGTGCCAGTAGTTATCTCGCCGGGGGTGAGCAGTACTTC. This encodes CASSYLAGGEQYF.